Each of the 8 T cell receptor beta chains below was sequenced from the same sample in a study of PD-1 blockade in classical Hodgkin lymphoma. The protocol was immunoSEQ multiplex PCR, while the TCRdb copy is restricted to in-frame clones and leaves out a portion. In the table there are over 80,000 clones, about 77% of which are singletons. Time point reported: cycle 4 day 1 (C4D1), after 5 to 7 weeks of nivolumab. Each of the patients experienced relapse following autologous stem cell transplantation, and their brentuximab vedotin exposure differed. Material: peripheral blood mononuclear cells (PBMCs), obtained before the fourth cycle of nivolumab. These receptors originate from a human donor with classical Hodgkin lymphoma.

The chain combines TRBV9 with TRBJ2-1; no reliable D call. V was pared by 3 bases and J by 5 bases, with 9 bases between. From germline, CDR1 is SGDLS and CDR2 YYNGEE. This CDR3 region has 13 residues. Here the CDR3 reads CASSADANNEQFF. CDR3 DNA sequence: TGTGCCAGCAGCGCGGACGCGAACAATGAGCAGTTCTTC.

This chain uses TRBV21-1 with TRBJ2-7; TRBD1 reflects the table's D call only, with no check against the DNA. TRBV21-1 is tagged as a pseudogene. The CDR3 sequence is 15 residues long. The CDR3 coding sequence is TGTGCCAGTAGTTACACGGGACAGGGAACCTACGAGCAGTACTTC. Its protein product is CASSYTGQGTYEQYF.

The chain uses TRBV5-1 and TRBJ1-3; D possibly corresponds to TRBD1 (5 bases). Trimming cost V 3 bases and J 2 bases, with 9 bases left between them. Germline V gene sequence: CDR1 SGHRS, CDR2 YFSETQ. The CDR3 has 14 residues. This CDR3 is CASSSGGAGNTIYF. The CDR3 nucleotides read TGCGCCAGCAGCTCAGGAGGGGCTGGAAACACCATATATTTT.

The CDR3 here is CASSLSPRGIMFYEQYF. The DNA of the CDR3 is TGTGCCAGCAGTTTATCCCCGCGGGGTATTATGTTCTACGAGCAGTACTTC. This chain links TRBV28 with TRBJ2-7; D may be TRBD2 (6 bases). The V end was cut by 1 base, the J end by 3 bases, with 19 bases between. The CDR3 consists of 17 residues. Germline CDR1 is MDHEN and CDR2 is SYDVKM.

This rearrangement joins TRBV5-5 to TRBJ1-5; D unclear. V lost 2 bases and J lost 7, with 10 bases in between. This CDR3 spans 13 amino acids. Germline V gene data show CDR1 as SGHKS and CDR2 as YYEKEE (reference sequence). The CDR3 DNA reads TGTGCCAGCAGCTTCTTGGGCGCGCAGCCCCAGCATTTT. It yields the protein CASSFLGAQPQHF. The full variable domain, rest sourced from reference TRBV5-5 and TRBJ1-5, is DAGVTQSPTHLIKTRGQQVTLRCSPISGHKSVSWYQQVLGQGPQFIFQYYEKEERGRGNFPDRFSARQFPNYSSELNVNALLLGDSALYLCASSFLGAQPQHFGDGTRLSIL.

The chain carries TRBV6-5 and TRBJ2-7; TRBD1 aligns across 8 bases. After removal of 5 bases from V and 3 bases from J, the junction contained 9 bases not matched to a gene. CDR1 and CDR2 (germline): MNHEY, SVGAGI. CDR3 length equals 15 residues. The CDR3 spells CASSPTRTGLYEQYF. As DNA, the CDR3 is TGTGCCAGCAGTCCCACCCGGACAGGGCTCTACGAGCAGTACTTC.

The gene calls are TRBV10-3 and TRBJ1-2; D perhaps matches TRBD1 (5 bases). CDR3 length: 15 residues. Looked up from germline, CDR1 is ENHRY and CDR2 is SYGVKD. Trimming took off 0 bases at V and 8 bases at J, with 16 bases between the two ends. The CDR3 loop reads CAISESRGPFGGYTF. The CDR3 DNA follows: TGTGCCATCAGTGAGTCGAGGGGCCCCTTCGGGGGCTACACCTTC.

The CDR3 protein is CAMALSSGNTIYF. The CDR3, as DNA: TGTGCCATGGCGCTGAGCTCTGGAAACACCATATATTTT. This chain joins TRBV10-3 and TRBJ1-3; the D is unclear. CDR3 size: 13 residues. Trimming removed 9 bases at V and 0 bases at J, with 9 bases between. From germline, CDR1 is ENHRY and CDR2 SYGVKD.